The 14 T cell receptor beta chains reported below all come from one sample, sequenced in a study of cytomegalovirus exposure and HLA in healthy donors. TCRdb's copy holds only in-frame clones and misses some; the assay was immunoSEQ multiplex PCR. The sample records more than 120,000 clones, 70% to 90% being singletons. Specimen: PBMCs. Receptors originate from a man aged 18 to 29 in good health and CMV-seropositive.

The chain couples TRBV7-9 to TRBJ2-5, with TRBD2 as a possible D gene (5 bases). Germline values: CDR1 SEHNR, CDR2 FQNEAQ (reference sequence). The CDR3 has 13 residues. V was shortened by 1 base and J by 2 bases, with 5 bases between the two germline ends. The CDR3, as DNA: TGTGCCAGCAGCTTAGGGACTCAAGAGACCCAGTACTTC. It yields the protein CASSLGTQETQYF.

This sequence joins TRBV5-4 and TRBJ2-7; 10 bases line up with TRBD2. The junction had 8 bases not matched to a gene; V was cut back by 2 bases and J by 6 bases. In germline, CDR1 is SGHNT, CDR2 YYREEE (reference sequence). The CDR3 has 15 residues. The CDR3 DNA reads as TGTGCCAGCAGCTTCCAGCTAGCGGGAGTAGCCGAGCAGTACTTC. Its protein is CASSFQLAGVAEQYF. The full variable domain, completed using reference TRBV5-4 and TRBJ2-7, is ETGVTQSPTHLIKTRGQQVTLRCSSQSGHNTVSWYQQALGQGPQFIFQYYREEENGRGNFPPRFSGLQFPNYSSELNVNALELDDSALYLCASSFQLAGVAEQYFGPGTRLTVT.

The chain is built from TRBV7-8 and TRBJ2-7; D uncertain. The V end lost 1 base, the J end lost 3 bases, and 10 bases lay between the germline ends. The CDR3 sequence is 14 residues long. From germline, CDR1 is SGHVS and CDR2 FQNEAQ. The CDR3: CASSLERTYYEQYF. The CDR3 bases are TGTGCCAGCAGCTTAGAGCGTACGTACTACGAGCAGTACTTC.

The chain recombines TRBV2 with TRBJ1-2; D is possibly TRBD1 (6 bases). CDR3 length equals 10 residues. V lost 8 bases and J lost 7, with 8 bases in between. The germline V gene encodes CDR1 SNHLY and CDR2 FYNNEI. The CDR3 DNA is TGTGCCAGCGGGGACACTGGCTACACCTTC. It yields the protein CASGDTGYTF.

The chain links TRBV29-1 to TRBJ1-2, with a possible D match to TRBD1 (5 bases). This CDR3 comprises 12 residues. Trimming pared 4 bases from V and 0 bases from J, leaving 6 bases between. Germline assignment: CDR1 SQVTM and CDR2 ANQGSEA. CDR3: CSVVGANYGYTF. In DNA, the CDR3 is TGCAGCGTTGTAGGGGCTAACTATGGCTACACCTTC. The full variable domain, in which reference TRBV29-1 and TRBJ1-2 provide the parts outside the CDR3, is SAVISQKPSRDICQRGTSLTIQCQVDSQVTMMFWYRQQPGQSLTLIATANQGSEATYESGFVIDKFPISRPNLTFSTLTVSNMSPEDSSIYLCSVVGANYGYTFGSGTRLTVV.

In this sample, this clone turned up once. This rearrangement joins TRBV5-4 to TRBJ2-1, with 11 bases fitting TRBD2. Germline trimming cut 4 bases from V and 11 bases from J; bases unmatched to any gene: 8. Looked up from germline, CDR1 is SGHNT and CDR2 is YYREEE (reference sequence). This CDR3 has 14 amino acids. The CDR3 DNA follows: TGTGCCAGCAGCATTCGACTAGCGGGAACCAAGCAGTTCTTC. Residues: CASSIRLAGTKQFF.

The V call is TRBV6-5, the J call TRBJ2-1; TRBD2 is a possible D gene (6 bases). The germline gives CDR1 MNHEY, CDR2 SVGAGI. V was trimmed by 9 bases and J by 5 bases, leaving 20 bases between them. The CDR3 is made up of 15 amino acids. The CDR3 DNA is TGTGCCAGTCACTACTCGTATTCGGGGGACAATGAGCAGTTCTTC. Translation: CASHYSYSGDNEQFF.

This chain links TRBV14 with TRBJ1-1; 7 positions agree with TRBD1. CDR3 length equals 13 residues. Germline CDR1 is SGHDN and CDR2 is FVKESK. With 4 bases clipped from V and 9 bases from J, the junction kept 8 bases outside the gene matches. CDR3 coding DNA: TGTGCCAGCAGCCCTACGACGACAGGGAAAGCTTTCTTT. As protein: CASSPTTTGKAFF.

The chain carries TRBV5-1 and TRBJ1-2, with unresolved D. Germline V gene data show CDR1 as SGHRS and CDR2 as YFSETQ. V lost 7 bases, J lost 8 bases, and 15 bases lay in between. The CDR3 length is 12 residues. The CDR3, as DNA: TGCGCCAGCTCATCCCTGCAGTCCGGCTACACCTTC. It encodes CASSSLQSGYTF.

V usage is TRBV27 and J usage is TRBJ2-2; TRBD1 might be the D (6 bases). Between the trimmed V and J ends, which lost 4 bases and 0 bases, there was a span of 12 bases. The CDR3 has 16 residues. Germline V gene sequence: CDR1 MNHEY, CDR2 SMNVEV (reference sequence). The DNA for the CDR3 is TGTGCCAGCAGTTGGGGCGAGGGGGCGAACACCGGGGAGCTGTTTTTT. Translated: CASSWGEGANTGELFF.

The chain has TRBV30 and TRBJ2-3; the match to TRBD2 covers 11 bases. Germline-derived CDR1 and CDR2 are GTSNPN and SVGIG (reference sequence). The trim removed 0 bases at V and 4 bases at J, leaving 12 bases unmatched. This CDR3 comprises 18 residues. The CDR3 loop reads CAWSVQVAGGFGPDTQYF. The CDR3 DNA is TGTGCCTGGAGTGTACAGGTAGCGGGAGGGTTCGGGCCAGATACGCAGTATTTT.

The V gene is TRBV21-1, the J gene TRBJ1-2; the table's D call TRBD1 went unverified against the DNA. TRBV21-1 is a known pseudogene. This CDR3 region has 18 residues. CDR3 in amino acids: CASSRRTGTGEVNYGYTF. In nucleotides, the CDR3 is TGTGCCAGCAGCCGACGCACCGGGACAGGTGAGGTCAACTATGGCTACACCTTC.

This clone was seen more than once but under ten times. Here the CDR3 DNA reads TGTGCCAGCAGCTCCCCCTCGGTACCCTACGAGCAGTACTTC. Translated: CASSSPSVPYEQYF. The genes are TRBV7-6 and TRBJ2-7, with D uncertain. V lost 4 bases, J lost 2 bases, and 12 bases lay in between. CDR3 length: 14 amino acids. Germline V gene data show CDR1 as SGHVS and CDR2 as FNYEAQ.

The chain recombines TRBV28 with TRBJ2-5; D is perhaps TRBD1 (6 bases). CDR3 length equals 15 residues. The V and J ends lost 7 bases and 3 bases respectively, with 18 bases between them. In germline, CDR1 is MDHEN, CDR2 SYDVKM. CDR3 DNA sequence: TGTGCCAGCATCCCACGGGGACAACAGGAAGAGACCCAGTACTTC. It codes for CASIPRGQQEETQYF.